The entry that follows covers one TCR beta chain sequence. The antigen is unknown. Primers: 60 Vbeta forward and 13 Jbeta reverse. Only in-frame clones appear in the TCRdb table, and some are missing; sequencing was by immunoSEQ multiplex PCR. Among 150,000 to 250,000 clones, around 80% were seen once, and the ten largest hold 4.4%. The sample belongs to a study of cytomegalovirus exposure and HLA in healthy donors. Findings of the study overall: Apparent HLA restriction characterized most CMV-associated TCR beta chains in a later analysis.

Germline V CDR1 and CDR2: SGHVS, FQNEAQ. The CDR3 totals 16 residues. The junction had 11 bases not matched to a gene; V was cut back by 6 bases and J by 7 bases. This receptor was identified in a woman aged 25-40 years in good health and CMV-seropositive. The sample taken for sequencing was PBMCs. The chain links TRBV7-8 to TRBJ2-1, with 11 bases fitting TRBD2. The chain's CDR3 is CASSTHSGRALNEQFF. In DNA form, the CDR3 reads TGTGCCAGCAGTACACATAGCGGGAGGGCCCTAAATGAGCAGTTCTTC.